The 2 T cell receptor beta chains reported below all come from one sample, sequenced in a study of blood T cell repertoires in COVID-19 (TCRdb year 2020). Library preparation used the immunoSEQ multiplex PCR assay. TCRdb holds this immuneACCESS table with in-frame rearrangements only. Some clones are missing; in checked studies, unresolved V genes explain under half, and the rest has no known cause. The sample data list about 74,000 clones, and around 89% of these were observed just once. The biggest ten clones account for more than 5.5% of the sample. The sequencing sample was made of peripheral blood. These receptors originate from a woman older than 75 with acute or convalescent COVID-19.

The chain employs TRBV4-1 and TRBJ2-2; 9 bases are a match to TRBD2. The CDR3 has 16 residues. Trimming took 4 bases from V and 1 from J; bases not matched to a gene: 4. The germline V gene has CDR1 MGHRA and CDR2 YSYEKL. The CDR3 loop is CASSRSGGWNTGELFF. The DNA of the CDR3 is TGCGCCAGCAGCCGTAGCGGGGGTTGGAACACCGGGGAGCTGTTTTTT.

The chain's CDR3 is CASSPPGSGIHGISGNTIYF. As DNA, the CDR3 is TGTGCCAGCTCACCACCTGGGTCAGGTATACACGGAATCTCTGGAAACACCATATATTTT. The rearrangement links TRBV18 to TRBJ1-3; D is unclear. The CDR3 consists of 20 residues. Per germline, CDR1 KGHSH and CDR2 LQKENI. The V and J ends lost 0 bases and 0 bases respectively, with 21 bases between them.